This T cell receptor (beta chain) was profiled in a study of EBV T-cell therapy then PD-1 blockade in nasopharyngeal carcinoma. The V gene lost 2 bases and the J gene lost 0 bases, with 20 bases spanning the gap. This CDR3 spans 20 amino acids. Germline CDR1 reads LGHNA; CDR2 reads YNFKEQ. Clones were sequenced by immunoSEQ multiplex PCR, and TCRdb holds only the in-frame ones, with some missing. The sample shows about 22,000 clones, about four fifths of them seen only once. Treatment denoted: AdE1-LMPpoly-expanded autologous EBV-specific T-cell therapy followed by anti-PD-1 nivolumab. A word on this clone: Antigen unknown.

Sequences were derived from CD8+ T cells from blood, sampled at day -245 from a patient whose treatment included autologous EBV-specific T cells and nivolumab. The TCR sequence derives from a man aged 40-49 years with nasopharyngeal carcinoma. V is TRBV4-2 and J is TRBJ1-6, with D uncertain. CDR3 amino acids: CASSQTPWAGMSSYNSPLHF. The CDR3 DNA sequence: TGTGCCAGCAGCCAAACCCCTTGGGCAGGAATGAGCTCCTATAATTCACCCCTCCACTTT.